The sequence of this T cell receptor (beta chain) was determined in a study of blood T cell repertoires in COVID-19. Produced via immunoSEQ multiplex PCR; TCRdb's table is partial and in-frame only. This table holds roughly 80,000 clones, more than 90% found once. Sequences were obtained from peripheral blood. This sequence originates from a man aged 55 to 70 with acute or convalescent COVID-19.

CDR3 in amino acids: CASSLVQGGETQYF. In DNA form, the CDR3 reads TGCGCCAGCAGCTTGGTTCAGGGCGGAGAGACCCAGTACTTC. The J gene is TRBJ2-5, the V gene TRBV5-1; D might be TRBD1 (5 bases). Germline-derived CDR1 and CDR2 are SGHRS and YFSETQ. Trimming took off 0 bases at V and 4 bases at J, with 10 bases between the two ends. CDR3 length equals 14 residues.